This is a list of T cell receptor beta chains from one sample in a study of blood T cell repertoires in COVID-19. Data came from immunoSEQ multiplex PCR; TCRdb stores just in-frame clones and leaves some out. Here the sample spans 260,000 or so clones, around 88% being singletons. Material: peripheral blood. Receptor source: a man at least 80 years old with acute or convalescent COVID-19. CDR3s include the opening cysteine and the closing phenylalanine or tryptophan. A D gene is named only where the DNA matches it firmly. For some rows the clone size is stated as once, few or many, or as a class when expanded; others skip it.

j_gene	abundance	d_gene	v_gene	CDR3aa	CDR3nt
TRBJ2-1	few	-	TRBV7-9	CASSLLPSPLRNEQFF	TGTGCCAGCAGCTTATTGCCTAGTCCCCTTCGCAATGAGCAGTTCTTC
TRBJ2-7	-	-	TRBV7-3	CASSLAGVEQYF	TGTGCCAGCAGCTTAGCAGGGGTCGAGCAGTACTTC
TRBJ2-2	-	TRBD1	TRBV15	CATSRGSGGGGELFF	TGTGCCACCAGCAGAGGTTCAGGGGGCGGCGGGGAGCTGTTTTTT
TRBJ2-7	-	TRBD2	TRBV11-3	CASSRAGGSEQYF	TGTGCCAGCAGCCGGGCGGGGGGGAGCGAGCAGTACTTC
TRBJ2-1	-	TRBD1	TRBV2	CASTRDRANNEQFF	TGTGCCAGCACCCGGGACAGGGCGAACAATGAGCAGTTCTTC
TRBJ2-2	once	TRBD1	TRBV5-4	CASSIGQGWTGELFF	TGTGCCAGCAGCATAGGACAGGGCTGGACCGGGGAGCTGTTTTTT
TRBJ2-1	once	TRBD2	TRBV28	CASSRRGGIDEQFF	TGTGCCAGCAGTCGCCGGGGAGGGATAGATGAGCAGTTCTTC
TRBJ1-6	-	TRBD1	TRBV3-1/TRBV3-2	CASSQVGTGNSPLHF	TGTGCCAGCAGCCAAGTAGGGACAGGGAATTCACCCCTCCACTTT
TRBJ1-1	-	TRBD1	TRBV5-1	CASSIVQGLNTEAFF	TGCGCCAGCAGCATAGTACAGGGGTTGAACACTGAAGCTTTCTTT
TRBJ2-5	-	-	TRBV2	CASSARVQGRWETQYF	TGTGCCAGCAGTGCCCGGGTTCAGGGGAGATGGGAGACCCAGTACTTC
TRBJ2-7	-	-	TRBV9	CASSVAPLAFGYEQYF	TGTGCCAGCAGCGTAGCCCCGCTAGCTTTTGGCTACGAGCAGTACTTC
TRBJ1-2	-	-	TRBV6-5	CASSYPPGVSNYGYTF	TGTGCCAGCAGTTACCCCCCGGGAGTGTCTAACTATGGCTACACCTTC
TRBJ2-1	once	TRBD2	TRBV5-3	CARSFGLAGRTYNEQFF	TGTGCCAGAAGCTTTGGACTAGCGGGGCGTACCTACAATGAGCAGTTCTTC
TRBJ1-6	few	TRBD1	TRBV6-5	CASSPGTGGGPLHF	TGTGCCAGCAGCCCCGGGACAGGGGGAGGACCCCTCCACTTT
TRBJ1-6	-	TRBD1	TRBV6-5	CASAGTGLSPLHF	TGTGCCAGCGCCGGGACAGGCTTGTCACCCCTCCACTTT
TRBJ1-1	-	-	TRBV5-5	CASSWGQGSGNEAFF	TGTGCCAGCAGCTGGGGGCAGGGAAGCGGGAATGAAGCTTTCTTT
TRBJ2-3	-	-	TRBV3-1/TRBV3-2	CASSRGQNTDTQYF	TGTGCCAGCAGCCGGGGACAAAACACAGATACGCAGTATTTT
TRBJ2-3	-	TRBD1	TRBV5-1	CASSPGQGAGIDTQYF	TGCGCCAGCAGCCCGGGACAGGGGGCAGGGATAGATACGCAGTATTTT
TRBJ2-7	-	-	TRBV5-1	CASRSRQGGSYEQYF	TGCGCCAGCAGATCCCGACAGGGAGGATCCTACGAGCAGTACTTC
TRBJ2-2	-	-	TRBV5-1	CASRATAPTGELFF	TGCGCCAGCAGGGCGACAGCACCCACCGGGGAGCTGTTTTTT
TRBJ2-7	-	TRBD2	TRBV10-3	CAISESPSGAQREQYF	TGTGCCATCAGTGAGTCACCTAGCGGGGCCCAACGGGAGCAGTACTTC
TRBJ2-7	-	-	TRBV18	CASAEYPGYEQYF	TGTGCCAGCGCCGAATATCCCGGGTACGAGCAGTACTTC
TRBJ1-5	-	-	TRBV15	CATSRDGAGAQPQHF	TGTGCCACCAGCAGAGATGGGGCAGGGGCCCAGCCCCAGCATTTT
TRBJ1-5	-	-	TRBV11-2	CASSQGWDQPQHF	TGTGCCAGCAGTCAGGGTTGGGATCAGCCCCAGCATTTT
TRBJ1-3	-	TRBD1	TRBV10-3	CAIIPTEDRGYGNTIYF	TGTGCCATCATTCCGACCGAGGACAGGGGCTATGGAAACACCATATATTTT
TRBJ2-5	-	-	TRBV6-2/TRBV6-3	CASSYGDTKETQYF	TGTGCCAGCAGTTACGGGGACACAAAAGAGACCCAGTACTTC
TRBJ1-4	-	TRBD1	TRBV7-2	CASSLFPGGQGDEKLFF	TGTGCCAGCAGCCTTTTCCCCGGGGGACAGGGGGATGAAAAACTGTTTTTT
TRBJ1-2	-	-	TRBV27	CASRRGDGGSYGYTF	TGTGCCAGCAGAAGAGGGGACGGGGGGTCCTATGGCTACACCTTC
TRBJ1-1	-	-	TRBV27	CASSQSPSRLSAAFF	TGTGCCAGCAGTCAATCCCCTTCCCGGTTGTCCGCAGCTTTCTTT
TRBJ1-1	-	TRBD1	TRBV5-4	CASSLAGQGGTEAFF	TGTGCCAGCAGCTTGGCGGGACAGGGTGGCACTGAAGCTTTCTTT
TRBJ2-1	-	TRBD2	TRBV5-1	CASSLAASGYSYNEQFF	TGCGCCAGCAGCTTGGCGGCTAGCGGTTACTCCTACAATGAGCAGTTCTTC
TRBJ2-7	-	TRBD2	TRBV29-1	CSVDRGSGYEQYF	TGCAGCGTTGACCGCGGGAGCGGTTACGAGCAGTACTTC
TRBJ1-5	-	-	TRBV2	CASSEMLGVSNQPQHF	TGTGCCAGCAGTGAAATGTTGGGAGTGAGCAATCAGCCCCAGCATTTT
TRBJ2-7	once	-	TRBV2	CASAGSVEQYF	TGTGCCAGCGCAGGCTCCGTAGAGCAGTACTTC
TRBJ2-1	-	TRBD1	TRBV3-1/TRBV3-2	CASRRETGGSSYNEQFF	TGTGCCAGCAGGCGCGAGACAGGGGGCAGTTCCTACAATGAGCAGTTCTTC
TRBJ1-2	-	-	TRBV5-4	CASRWGGALYGYTF	TGTGCCAGCAGGTGGGGAGGGGCCTTATATGGCTACACCTTC